These 22 T cell receptor beta chains were all obtained from the same sample, sequenced in a study of regulatory and conventional T cells in breast cancer. In TCRdb, the PCR reads were re-called with MiXCR into one record per CDR3 protein. The repertoire holds 1,500 or so distinct CDR3 sequences, with around 63% as singletons. Material: regulatory T cells from blood. These receptors were taken from a female donor in good health.

The chain carries TRBV7-3 and TRBJ1-1; possible D gene TRBD1, 6 bases. V was shortened by 1 base and J by 4 bases, with 10 bases between the two germline ends. CDR1 and CDR2 from the germline V gene are SGHTA and FQGTGA. The CDR3 has 14 amino acids. The CDR3 DNA sequence: TGTGCCAGCAGCTTAAATGGAGGGGGCACTGAAGCTTTCTTT. Encoded protein: CASSLNGGGTEAFF.

This chain joins TRBV12-3 or TRBV12-4 and TRBJ2-1; 8 positions match TRBD1. V dropped 6 bases and J dropped 4; count of bases not matched to a gene: 5. The CDR3 is 14 residues long. The CDR3 loop reads CASSPGQEYNEQFF. The DNA of the CDR3 is TGTGCCAGCAGCCCGGGACAGGAGTACAATGAGCAGTTCTTC.

The chain is built from TRBV3-1 and TRBJ2-1; no clear D gene. The V end was cut by 1 base, the J end by 0 bases, with 13 bases between. Germline V gene lookup returns CDR1 LGHDT and CDR2 YNNKEL (reference sequence). CDR3 length: 17 amino acids. The DNA of the CDR3 is TGTGCCAGCAGCCAAGTTTTGGTAAGAGCCTCCTACAATGAGCAGTTCTTC. As protein: CASSQVLVRASYNEQFF.

This clonotype was seen a single time. The V gene is TRBV5-6, the J gene TRBJ2-3, with D uncertain. The CDR3 runs 15 residues. Germline values: CDR1 SGHDT, CDR2 YYEEEE. V lost 4 bases to trimming and J lost 4 bases, with 16 bases between them. The CDR3 bases are TGTGCCAGCAGCCCCCTTATGGGTTTTCCAGATACGCAGTATTTT. Amino acids: CASSPLMGFPDTQYF.

V and J are TRBV7-2 and TRBJ2-7, with 9 bases matching TRBD1. CDR3 length: 16 residues. V shed 3 bases and J 4 bases; nucleotides not matched to a gene: 10. Germline lookup yields CDR1 SGHTA and CDR2 FQGNSA. The CDR3 loop is CASSLDGTGIGYEQYF. In DNA form, the CDR3 reads TGTGCCAGCAGCTTGGATGGGACAGGGATAGGATACGAGCAGTACTTC.

The chain recombines TRBV6-5 with TRBJ1-5; possibly TRBD1 for D (6 bases). The CDR3 has 14 amino acids. Per germline, CDR1 MNHEY and CDR2 SVGAGI. Trimming shortened V by 4 bases and J by 5 bases, and 12 bases separated the two germline ends. The CDR3 DNA is TGTGCCAGCAGTTTGGGGGGCCGGGATCAGCCCCAGCATTTT. This sequence encodes CASSLGGRDQPQHF.

This chain links TRBV5-1 with TRBJ2-3, with D perhaps matching TRBD1 (6 bases). Trimming stripped 5 bases from V and 0 bases from J, with 13 bases between. Germline V gene data show CDR1 as SGHRS and CDR2 as YFSETQ. The CDR3 spans 15 residues. This CDR3 is CASRARGRSTDTQYF. The CDR3 nucleotides read TGCGCCAGCAGGGCCAGGGGTAGAAGCACAGATACGCAGTATTTT. Full variable domain (rest looked up from reference TRBV5-1 and TRBJ2-3): KAGVTQTPRYLIKTRGQQVTLSCSPISGHRSVSWYQQTPGQGLQFLFEYFSETQRNKGNFPGRFSGRQFSNSRSEMNVSTLELGDSALYLCASRARGRSTDTQYFGPGTRLTVL.

The chain links TRBV7-2 to TRBJ1-2, with TRBD1 identical over 8 bases. The CDR3 has 13 residues. CDR1 is SGHTA, CDR2 FQGNSA, per germline. Trimming took 11 bases from V and 4 from J; bases not matched to a gene: 9. The CDR3 region has the DNA TGTGCCGGAGACAGGGGAACGACCTATGGCTACACCTTC. Protein product: CAGDRGTTYGYTF.

The rearrangement uses TRBV28 and TRBJ1-2; D is perhaps TRBD1 (5 bases). Trimming took 2 bases from V and 8 from J, leaving 15 bases between them. There are 14 residues in the CDR3. CDR1 MDHEN and CDR2 SYDVKM come from the germline V gene. CDR3 DNA sequence: TGTGCCAGCAGTTTACCAGGGCCTCGAGCAGGCTACACCTTC. Encoded protein: CASSLPGPRAGYTF.

The chain recombines TRBV4-3 with TRBJ1-1; perhaps TRBD1 as D (5 bases). Trimming left V 0 bases short and J 6 bases short, with 14 bases between. The germline gives CDR1 LGHNA, CDR2 YSLEER. The CDR3 contains 15 residues. The CDR3: CASSQEAGGISEAFF. In DNA form, the CDR3 reads TGCGCCAGCAGCCAAGAAGCCGGGGGAATCTCTGAAGCTTTCTTT.

This chain uses TRBV29-1 with TRBJ1-2; D gene ambiguous. V shed 1 base and J shed 0 bases, with 6 bases lying between them. Germline CDR1 and CDR2: SQVTM and ANQGSEA. CDR3 length: 13 residues. CDR3 residues: CSVEVGTNYGYTF. The CDR3 coding sequence is TGCAGCGTTGAAGTAGGGACTAACTATGGCTACACCTTC.

This chain connects TRBV20-1 to TRBJ1-1, with a tentative D call TRBD1 (6 bases). The CDR3 runs to 12 residues. Germline CDR1 is DFQATT and CDR2 is SNEGSKA (reference sequence). The germline V and J ends were trimmed by 6 bases and 11 bases, with 19 bases remaining between them. The CDR3 is CSAIPRGARAFF. The DNA of the CDR3 is TGCAGTGCCATCCCCAGGGGCGCGCGGGCTTTCTTT.

This clonotype was seen only a few times. V usage is TRBV12-3 or TRBV12-4 and J usage is TRBJ2-1, with 14 nucleotides matching TRBD2. The CDR3 is made up of 17 amino acids. CDR3 amino acids: CASGLGRLAGGYNEQFF. The DNA for the CDR3 is TGTGCTAGTGGTTTGGGAAGACTAGCGGGAGGGTACAATGAGCAGTTCTTC.

This clonotype is a singleton in its sample. The V gene is TRBV5-6, the J gene TRBJ1-2; D is possibly TRBD1 (6 bases). The CDR3 has 16 residues. CDR1 is SGHDT, CDR2 YYEEEE, per germline. Trimming left V 4 bases short and J 0 bases short, with 16 bases between. The CDR3: CASSLRTATTNYGYTF. As DNA, the CDR3 is TGTGCCAGCAGCCTAAGGACAGCGACCACTAACTATGGCTACACCTTC.

To note about this clonotype: A read error may account for a junction end that differs from germline. This sequence joins TRBV4-3 and TRBJ1-2; 11 nucleotides agree with TRBD1. The CDR3 has 16 residues. The V gene's germline CDR1 is LGHNA and CDR2 YSLEER. CDR3 amino acids: CANSLARTGGDYGYTF. The DNA of the CDR3 is TGCGCCAACAGCCTCGCCCGGACAGGGGGCGACTATGGCTACACCTTC.

The chain combines TRBV28 with TRBJ1-5; D remains ambiguous. V lost 5 bases, J lost 0 bases, and 8 bases lay in between. The germline V gene has CDR1 MDHEN and CDR2 SYDVKM. The CDR3 covers 14 residues. In nucleotides, the CDR3 is TGTGCCAGCAGTAAGAAGCATAGCAATCAGCCCCAGCATTTT. Its translation: CASSKKHSNQPQHF.

CDR3 amino acids: CASSSGWSNSPLHF. The CDR3 bases are TGTGCCAGCAGTTCCGGTTGGAGTAATTCACCCCTCCACTTT. The rearrangement links TRBV12-3 or TRBV12-4 to TRBJ1-6; D is unclear. Trimming pared 4 bases from V and 6 bases from J, leaving 10 bases between. CDR3 length equals 14 residues.

The gene calls are TRBV7-9 and TRBJ2-1, with 7 positions matching TRBD2. After removal of 1 base from V and 6 bases from J, the junction contained 12 bases not matched to a gene. The CDR3 extends over 17 amino acids. Germline V gene lookup returns CDR1 SEHNR and CDR2 FQNEAQ (reference sequence). The CDR3: CASSLVEASGLRNEQFF. The CDR3 DNA reads TGTGCCAGCAGCTTAGTGGAGGCTAGCGGTCTTCGCAATGAGCAGTTCTTC.

The chain employs TRBV20-1 and TRBJ1-1, with 8 nucleotides matching TRBD1. Trimming removed 2 bases from V and 4 bases from J; junction bases left unmatched: 6. Germline assignment: CDR1 DFQATT and CDR2 SNEGSKA (reference sequence). The CDR3 totals 14 residues. The CDR3 region is CSARFRTGSTEAFF. CDR3 sequence (DNA): TGCAGTGCTAGATTTAGGACAGGGTCCACTGAAGCTTTCTTT.

J is TRBJ2-1 and V is TRBV7-2, with D unclear. The CDR3 covers 13 residues. Deletions cut 4 bases from V and 10 bases from J, with 14 bases between. Per the germline V gene, CDR1 is SGHTA and CDR2 is FQGNSA. The CDR3 sequence: CASSYLRAQEQFF. The CDR3 nucleotides read TGTGCCAGCAGCTACCTCCGGGCCCAGGAGCAGTTCTTC.

The table lists this clonotype with a few counts. The V and J genes are TRBV7-2 and TRBJ2-1, with TRBD2 matching over 12 bases. Germline V gene sequence: CDR1 SGHTA, CDR2 FQGNSA. The trim removed 2 bases at V and 6 bases at J, leaving 5 bases unmatched. The CDR3 runs to 16 residues. The CDR3 DNA is TGTGCCAGCAGCTTACAAACTAGCGGGAGGTTCAATGAGCAGTTCTTC. Translation: CASSLQTSGRFNEQFF.

The chain employs TRBV6-6 and TRBJ2-1, with D possibly TRBD2 on 6 matching bases. Germline V gives CDR1 MNHNY, CDR2 SVGAGI (reference sequence). This CDR3 is built from 14 residues. V lost 3 bases to trimming and J lost 6 bases, with 12 bases between them. The CDR3 region is CASSYHGGANEQFF. In DNA, the CDR3 is TGTGCCAGCAGTTATCATGGAGGGGCCAATGAGCAGTTCTTC.